Sequencing of this TCR beta chain was carried out in a study of T cells in Graves' hyperthyroidism and ophthalmopathy. V shed 7 bases and J shed 4 bases, with 14 bases lying between them. Germline-derived CDR1 and CDR2 are MDHEN and SYDVKM. The CDR3 runs 14 residues. This clonotype was recorded many times. Its antigen is undetermined. The investigators amplified TCR beta CDR3 regions from RNA transcripts. The HTBI primer set served for first-round RT-PCR of the TCR CDR3. TCRdb reprocessed the multiplex PCR reads with MiXCR, giving one entry per CDR3 protein. This table holds fewer than 850,000 distinct CDR3 sequences, 15% to 20% found once. Study-wide findings and caveats: Progression to ophthalmopathy was predicted a median of approximately 6.4 months early.

The V and J genes are TRBV28 and TRBJ2-1; perhaps TRBD2 as D (7 bases). Sequencing input: blood. This TCR was recovered from a man aged 45-60 years with Graves' hyperthyroidism. The CDR3 spells CASTPGGLYNEQFF. CDR3 bases: TGTGCCAGCACCCCGGGGGGCCTATACAATGAGCAGTTCTTC.